These T cell receptor beta chains were read from a single sample in a study of shared clonotypes between healthy human individuals. Libraries were prepared by immunoSEQ multiplex PCR; TCRdb keeps only in-frame clonotypes and omits some of them. The table has millions of clones, more than 80% seen once. The sample taken for sequencing was naive CD4+ T cells from PBMCs. These TCRs come from a young man in good health. Some clones in this sample may be carry-over from other donors' samples. Each CDR3 is given with its conserved first and last residue.

v_call	j_call	cdr3_aa
TRBV5-1	TRBJ2-1	CASSLALAGGVEQFF
TRBV5-4	TRBJ1-1	CASSLWVTGTPTEAFF
TRBV18	TRBJ1-2	CASSPRNTVSGGYTF
TRBV7-2	TRBJ2-2	CASTLRSGELFF
TRBV7-2	TRBJ2-1	CASSNKRDRAYNEQFF
TRBV18	TRBJ1-1	CASSPQGQATNTEAFF
TRBV7-2	TRBJ2-1	CASSLGQGRYNEQFF
TRBV5-4	TRBJ1-2	CASSAEPRDYTF
TRBV28	TRBJ2-4	CASSSYLGIQYF
TRBV7-2	TRBJ1-5	CASSATGGNQPQHF
TRBV27	TRBJ2-2	CASRLSGSGLGELFF
TRBV2	TRBJ2-7	CASSEGPGYEQYF
TRBV5-1	TRBJ2-1	CASSSTGDRYNEQFF
TRBV19	TRBJ2-1	CASSILRGNEQFF
TRBV7-3	TRBJ2-5	CASSLLAGQQETQYF
TRBV4-1	TRBJ1-4	CASSQDRREGWEKLFF
TRBV29-1	TRBJ2-1	CSVGSGYNEQFF
TRBV6-1	TRBJ2-3	CASSELGQDTQYF
TRBV5-1	TRBJ1-5	CASSPGTGVQPQHF
TRBV19	TRBJ1-2	CASSHVGGLRYGYTF
TRBV7-2	TRBJ2-2	CASSPVTGTGELFF
TRBV9	TRBJ2-7	CASSAGTGPLSYEQYF
TRBV18	TRBJ1-1	CASSPGPRQGRTEAFF
TRBV28	TRBJ1-4	CASSLGQGYEKLFF
TRBV6-1	TRBJ2-2	CASSPGRADPGELFF
TRBV7-8	TRBJ2-2	CASSPARAGELFF
TRBV29-1	TRBJ2-3	CSVRAGGMTDTQYF
TRBV27	TRBJ1-5	CASSSTVTGRGNQPQHF
TRBV6-1	TRBJ1-2	CASSEKWRGTATLYGYTF
TRBV6-1	TRBJ2-2	CASSVTGTSNTGELFF
TRBV6-5	TRBJ1-1	CASSYPGTGEAFF
TRBV11-2	TRBJ2-3	CASSRRLESTDTQYF
TRBV6-1	TRBJ2-5	CASSETRRGTQYF
TRBV11-2	TRBJ1-1	CASSYPRAGNTEAFF
TRBV2	TRBJ2-7	CASSPLGLAGDWEQYF
TRBV5-1	TRBJ2-2	CASSLVFLAGAGELFF
TRBV27	TRBJ1-5	CASSLSWGPGQPQHF
TRBV2	TRBJ2-7	CASSASGGSSYEQYF
TRBV5-1	TRBJ2-7	CASSSGTYEQYF
TRBV28	TRBJ1-2	CASSYRTGAGYTF
TRBV27	TRBJ1-2	CASSSDRAGRGYTF
TRBV5-4	TRBJ2-7	CASSFEPNNYEQYF